The clone carrying this TCR beta chain showed up many times. Its cognate antigen is unknown. The V gene's germline CDR1 is SQVTM and CDR2 ANQGSEA. The CDR3 is 15 residues long. Unmatched junction bases numbered 13, after V lost 5 bases and J lost 3 bases. TCRdb fed the 5' RACE reads into MiXCR, producing one record per CDR3 protein. Altogether fewer than 65,000 distinct CDR3 sequences are present, around 21% being singletons, with the ten largest covering 2.5% to 4%. Study-level findings and limits: The larger cohort examined one V-J beta rearrangement, not whole repertoires.

Tregs were sorted as CD4+CD25+CD127-/low cells. This chain links TRBV29-1 with TRBJ2-7; 7 bases are shared with TRBD2. Sequencing used tumor-infiltrating Tregs sorted from the breast tumor. The receptor was isolated from a female donor with breast cancer. CDR3 DNA sequence: TGCAGCGTTCTGCAGTTGCGGGGGAGAGACTACGAGCAGTACTTC. Protein sequence: CSVLQLRGRDYEQYF.